This entry lists 20 T cell receptor beta chains sequenced from one sample in a study of T cell changes during pregnancy in multiple sclerosis (dated by TCRdb to about 2019). The library was obtained by the immunoSEQ multiplex PCR assay. Sourced from immuneACCESS, this table was stored by TCRdb with only in-frame sequences that have V and J called. A share of the clones is absent; for the studies checked, an unresolved V gene accounts for under half, and the remainder has no known explanation. The table for this sample lists tens of thousands of clones; 92% of them were counted only once. Of the sample, roughly 0.2% is held by the ten largest clones. The sequences come from CD4+ T cells from peripheral blood mononuclear cells, collected in the second trimester of pregnancy. The receptors here all came from a female donor with multiple sclerosis, enrolled in a pregnancy study.

The chain joins TRBV2 to TRBJ2-7, with a possible D match to TRBD1 (6 bases). Per germline, CDR1 SNHLY and CDR2 FYNNEI. V gave up 8 bases and J gave up 6 bases, with 20 bases separating them. The CDR3 extends over 14 amino acids. The CDR3 sequence is CASGGDRTVTEQYF. The CDR3 nucleotides read TGTGCCAGCGGTGGCGACCGGACAGTGACCGAGCAGTACTTC.

This chain joins TRBV7-8 and TRBJ2-5; 9 bases match TRBD2. The length of the CDR3 is 15 residues. V trimming: 4 bases; J trimming: 7 bases; junction bases outside the gene matches: 10. Per the germline V gene, CDR1 is SGHVS and CDR2 is FQNEAQ. CDR3: CASSSTSGEYRTQYF. The CDR3 coding sequence is TGTGCCAGCAGCTCGACTAGCGGAGAATACCGGACCCAGTACTTC.

The CDR3 reads CAISRRTSGETLVHNEQFF. CDR3 coding DNA: TGTGCCATCAGCCGCAGGACTAGCGGGGAGACCTTAGTTCACAATGAGCAGTTCTTC. The chain employs TRBV10-3 and TRBJ2-1, with 12 bases lining up with TRBD2. This CDR3 has 19 residues. V shed 6 bases, J shed 5 bases, and the junction held 17 bases outside the gene matches. Per germline, CDR1 ENHRY and CDR2 SYGVKD.

This chain connects TRBV5-1 to TRBJ1-1; possibly TRBD1 for D (6 bases). Germline-derived CDR1 and CDR2 are SGHRS and YFSETQ. V gave up 2 bases and J gave up 4 bases, with 12 bases separating them. This CDR3 is built from 14 residues. The CDR3 region is CASSFSRDTTEAFF. CDR3 DNA: TGCGCCAGCAGCTTCTCCCGGGACACCACTGAAGCTTTCTTT.

This rearrangement joins TRBV6-1 to TRBJ1-2; possible D gene TRBD1, 6 bases. Germline assignment: CDR1 MNHNS and CDR2 SASEGT. This CDR3 is built from 14 residues. V was trimmed by 0 bases and J by 2 bases, leaving 7 bases between them. Here the CDR3 DNA reads TGTGCCAGCAGTGAAGCGGACAGCAACTATGGCTACACCTTC. It translates to CASSEADSNYGYTF.

This chain links TRBV6-1 with TRBJ2-7; unclear D gene. CDR1 is MNHNS and CDR2 is SASEGT in the germline V gene. The CDR3 spans 14 residues. Deletions cut 4 bases from V and 1 base from J, with 11 bases between. In nucleotides, the CDR3 is TGTGCCAGCAGTGCCTCCCGTCCTTCCTACGAGCAGTACTTC. Its protein product is CASSASRPSYEQYF.

The chain is built from TRBV7-3 and TRBJ2-2; 7 nucleotides agree with TRBD2. This CDR3 has 16 amino acids. The germline CDR1 and CDR2 sequences are SGHTA and FQGTGA. V dropped 4 bases and J dropped 5; count of bases not matched to a gene: 10. Here the CDR3 DNA reads TGTGCCAGCAGCTGGGGGGGGGATTCAGGGACCGGGGAGCTGTTTTTT. Translated: CASSWGGDSGTGELFF.

This chain joins TRBV14 and TRBJ2-7, with TRBD2 matching 9 bases. This CDR3 region has 15 residues. V gave up 2 bases and J gave up 6 bases; unmatched junction bases: 8. Germline CDR1 SGHDN, CDR2 FVKESK. This CDR3 reads CASSQIISGSAEQYF. CDR3 nucleotide sequence: TGTGCCAGCAGCCAAATAATTAGCGGGAGTGCCGAGCAGTACTTC.

CDR3 region: CASRRASESPLHF. In DNA form, the CDR3 reads TGTGCCAGCAGGCGGGCTAGCGAATCACCCCTCCACTTT. The chain uses TRBV2 and TRBJ1-6; D remains ambiguous. The CDR3 runs 13 residues. Per germline, CDR1 SNHLY and CDR2 FYNNEI. V lost 6 bases to trimming and J lost 10 bases, with 13 bases between them.

The rearrangement links TRBV9 to TRBJ2-1; 11 bases match TRBD2. Germline-derived CDR1 and CDR2 are SGDLS and YYNGEE. With 5 bases clipped from V and 6 bases from J, the junction kept 7 bases outside the gene matches. The CDR3 is 15 amino acids. The CDR3 spells CASSAGTSGFNEQFF. The CDR3 bases are TGTGCCAGCAGTGCCGGGACTAGCGGTTTCAATGAGCAGTTCTTC. Variable domain in full (rest from reference TRBV9 and TRBJ2-1): DSGVTQTPKHLITATGQRVTLRCSPRSGDLSVYWYQQSLDQGLQFLIQYYNGEERAKGNILERFSAQQFPDLHSELNLSSLELGDSALYFCASSAGTSGFNEQFFGPGTRLTVL.

V and J are TRBV29-1 and TRBJ2-1, with 14 bases fitting TRBD2. The germline gives CDR1 SQVTM, CDR2 ANQGSEA. The trim removed 7 bases at V and 6 bases at J, leaving 17 bases unmatched. The CDR3 contains 18 residues. Here the CDR3 reads CSATGTSGGRTVFNEQFF. CDR3 DNA sequence: TGCAGCGCTACCGGGACTAGCGGGGGTCGGACAGTATTCAATGAGCAGTTCTTC.

This chain joins TRBV28 and TRBJ1-5, with D perhaps matching TRBD1 (5 bases). Germline CDR1 is MDHEN and CDR2 is SYDVKM. CDR3 length: 13 residues. Trimming shortened V by 1 base and J by 5 bases, and 6 bases separated the two germline ends. Here the CDR3 reads CASSLSGHQPQHF. Written as DNA, the CDR3 is TGTGCCAGCAGTTTATCAGGGCATCAGCCCCAGCATTTT. The variable domain in full, completed from reference TRBV28 and TRBJ1-5, reads DVKVTQSSRYLVKRTGEKVFLECVQDMDHENMFWYRQDPGLGLRLIYFSYDVKMKEKGDIPEGYSVSREKKERFSLILESASTNQTSMYLCASSLSGHQPQHFGDGTRLSIL.

The CDR3 region is CASSFTGGTRGTQYF. The CDR3 nucleotides read TGTGCCAGCAGTTTTACGGGGGGGACCCGGGGGACCCAGTACTTC. This chain links TRBV28 with TRBJ2-5, with 8 bases fitting TRBD2. V lost 3 bases, J lost 7 bases, and 10 bases stayed unmatched. CDR1 and CDR2 (germline): MDHEN, SYDVKM. The CDR3 length is 15 residues.

This clone came up once. This rearrangement joins TRBV15 to TRBJ2-7; 7 nucleotides match TRBD1. The CDR3 consists of 15 residues. The trim removed 0 bases at V and 7 bases at J, leaving 9 bases unmatched. CDR1 is LNHNV and CDR2 is YYDKDF in the germline V gene (reference sequence). This CDR3 is CATSRDGTVGREQYF. DNA for the CDR3: TGTGCCACCAGCAGAGATGGGACAGTGGGCAGGGAGCAGTACTTC.

The genes are TRBV2 and TRBJ1-3; 7 nucleotides align to TRBD1. The germline CDR1 and CDR2 sequences are SNHLY and FYNNEI. The V segment lost 5 bases and the J segment 8 bases; nucleotides outside the gene matches: 12. The CDR3 is 15 residues long. CDR3 DNA: TGTGCCAGCAGTCCAAGCCAGGGGGTAGGATACACCATATATTTT. Translating it yields CASSPSQGVGYTIYF.

The gene calls are TRBV6-5 and TRBJ2-6; D is possibly TRBD1 (5 bases). In germline, CDR1 is MNHEY, CDR2 SVGAGI. The length of the CDR3 is 14 residues. Trimming left V 6 bases short and J 0 bases short, with 6 bases between. Here the CDR3 reads CASRRGSGANVLTF. In DNA, the CDR3 is TGTGCCAGCAGAAGGGGCTCTGGGGCCAACGTCCTGACTTTC.

The V gene is TRBV9, the J gene TRBJ2-3, with D maybe TRBD1 (6 bases). The germline gives CDR1 SGDLS, CDR2 YYNGEE. There are 16 residues in the CDR3. V lost 4 bases, J lost 1 base, and 16 bases lay in between. The CDR3: CASSYRDNSGTDTQYF. The CDR3, as DNA: TGTGCCAGCAGCTACCGGGACAATAGCGGCACAGATACGCAGTATTTT.

The chain employs TRBV2 and TRBJ1-6; D is perhaps TRBD1 (6 bases). V lost 7 bases, J lost 8 bases, and 21 bases lay in between. There are 16 residues in the CDR3. CDR1 is SNHLY, CDR2 FYNNEI, per germline. DNA of the CDR3: TGTGCCAGCACCCAACCGAGGGTGAAGGGGGATTCACCCCTCCACTTT. Encoded protein: CASTQPRVKGDSPLHF.

J is TRBJ2-5 and V is TRBV7-6; a weak D match, TRBD2 (5 bases). The V gene's germline CDR1 is SGHVS and CDR2 FNYEAQ. Between the trimmed V and J ends, which lost 2 bases and 2 bases, there was a span of 21 bases. This CDR3 has 18 residues. CDR3 DNA: TGTGCCAGCAGCTTATTAGTTGCCACCGGGGAATTGCAAGAGACCCAGTACTTC. The encoded protein is CASSLLVATGELQETQYF.

The V call is TRBV30, the J call TRBJ2-7, with a possible D match to TRBD1 (5 bases). The CDR3 length is 11 residues. Germline loops: CDR1 GTSNPN, CDR2 SVGIG (reference sequence). Trimming took off 5 bases at V and 5 bases at J, with 10 bases between the two ends. The CDR3 DNA is TGTGCCTGGTCCAGGGTAAACGAGCAGTACTTC. It encodes CAWSRVNEQYF.